This is a list of T cell receptor beta chains from one sample in a study of CD8 T cells in ankylosing spondylitis. Each CDR3 protein gets one entry after TCRdb re-called the 5' RACE reads with MiXCR. The data hold roughly 490,000 distinct CDR3 sequences, with approximately 5% observed a single time. Sequenced input: blood, either unsorted or a sorted T cell fraction (not recorded which). These receptors were obtained from a male donor with ankylosing spondylitis. Each CDR3 is given with its conserved first and last residue. D genes are given only for firm matches. Rows may omit the clone size; those that give it use once, few, many or a size class.

clone_size: few; v_call: TRBV2; d_call: .; j_call: TRBJ2-5; cdr3_nt: TGTGCCAGCAAGGGGGACCCCCAAGAGACCCAGTACTTC; cdr3_aa: CASKGDPQETQYF
clone_size: many; v_call: TRBV6-2/TRBV6-3; d_call: .; j_call: TRBJ2-1; cdr3_nt: TGTGCCAGCAGGGACTGGGGGAATGAGCAGTTCTTC; cdr3_aa: CASRDWGNEQFF
clone_size: many; v_call: TRBV10-3; d_call: .; j_call: TRBJ2-7; cdr3_nt: TGTGCCATCAGTGTAGAGGACAGAGACTACGAGCAGTACTTC; cdr3_aa: CAISVEDRDYEQYF
clone_size: few; v_call: TRBV28; d_call: .; j_call: TRBJ2-1; cdr3_nt: TGTGCCAGCAGACCCGAAGGGACTCCTAGGGGGTACAATGAGCAGTTCTTC; cdr3_aa: CASRPEGTPRGYNEQFF
clone_size: many; v_call: TRBV6-2/TRBV6-3; d_call: TRBD2; j_call: TRBJ2-3; cdr3_nt: TGTGCCAGCAGCGGGACTAGCGGGGGAGATACGCAGTATTTT; cdr3_aa: CASSGTSGGDTQYF
clone_size: many; v_call: TRBV6-2/TRBV6-3; d_call: .; j_call: TRBJ2-2; cdr3_nt: TGTGCCAGCAGTTACTCAGGAGCGGACCTCACCGGGGAGCTGTTTTTT; cdr3_aa: CASSYSGADLTGELFF
clone_size: many; v_call: TRBV5-5; d_call: .; j_call: TRBJ1-5; cdr3_nt: TGTGCCAGCAGCCAACTTATCAATCAGCCCCAGCATTTT; cdr3_aa: CASSQLINQPQHF
clone_size: many; v_call: TRBV11-2; d_call: .; j_call: TRBJ2-4; cdr3_nt: TGTGCCAGCAGCTTAGTACCAGCCTGGGTTCAGTACTTC; cdr3_aa: CASSLVPAWVQYF
clone_size: many; v_call: TRBV12-3/TRBV12-4; d_call: .; j_call: TRBJ2-6; cdr3_nt: TGTGCCAACAGGGCGGCTGGGGCCAACGTCCTGACTTTC; cdr3_aa: CANRAAGANVLTF
clone_size: many; v_call: TRBV6-4; d_call: TRBD2; j_call: TRBJ2-3; cdr3_nt: TGTGCCAGCAGCGGTACTAGCGGGGTCATCACAGATACGCAGTATTTT; cdr3_aa: CASSGTSGVITDTQYF
clone_size: many; v_call: TRBV6-1; d_call: .; j_call: TRBJ2-6; cdr3_nt: TGTGCCAGCAGTGGGTTAGCGTCTGGGGCCAACGTCCTGACTTTC; cdr3_aa: CASSGLASGANVLTF
clone_size: few; v_call: TRBV10-3; d_call: .; j_call: TRBJ2-1; cdr3_nt: TGTGCCACCCAAACTAGTGGGTCCTACAATGAGCAGTTCTTC; cdr3_aa: CATQTSGSYNEQFF
clone_size: many; v_call: TRBV20-1; d_call: TRBD2; j_call: TRBJ2-1; cdr3_nt: TGCAGTGCTGGGGGCGGGAGGGGCAATGAGCAGTTCTTC; cdr3_aa: CSAGGGRGNEQFF
clone_size: few; v_call: TRBV28; d_call: TRBD1; j_call: TRBJ1-1; cdr3_nt: TGTGCCAGCAGTTTACGGAACAGGGGGACGATGAACACTGAAGCTTTCTTT; cdr3_aa: CASSLRNRGTMNTEAFF
clone_size: many; v_call: TRBV6-1; d_call: TRBD1; j_call: TRBJ1-5; cdr3_nt: TGTGCCAGCAGTCCGCGGACAGGACTTAGCAATCAGCCCCAGCATTTT; cdr3_aa: CASSPRTGLSNQPQHF
clone_size: many; v_call: TRBV10-3; d_call: TRBD2; j_call: TRBJ2-2; cdr3_nt: TGTGCCATCAATAAAAAGGGTGGACTAGCCAAACCCGGGGAGCTGTTTTTT; cdr3_aa: CAINKKGGLAKPGELFF
clone_size: many; v_call: TRBV7-9; d_call: TRBD1; j_call: TRBJ2-7; cdr3_nt: TGTGCCAGCAGCCCGGGACAGTTCGATGAGCAGTACTTC; cdr3_aa: CASSPGQFDEQYF
clone_size: .; v_call: TRBV6-2/TRBV6-3; d_call: .; j_call: TRBJ2-7; cdr3_nt: TGTGCCAGCAGAGGTCCCCCTTACGAGCAGTACTTC; cdr3_aa: CASRGPPYEQYF
clone_size: .; v_call: TRBV7-8; d_call: .; j_call: TRBJ2-7; cdr3_nt: TGTGCCATGGGCCCCGGGAGCCTGTCCTACGAGCAGTACTTC; cdr3_aa: CAMGPGSLSYEQYF
clone_size: many; v_call: TRBV20-1; d_call: .; j_call: TRBJ2-5; cdr3_nt: TGCAGTTACCTACACGGGGGTTACGAGACCCAGTACTTC; cdr3_aa: CSYLHGGYETQYF
clone_size: many; v_call: TRBV11-2; d_call: TRBD2; j_call: TRBJ2-4; cdr3_nt: TGTGCCAGCAGCCTCCTCAGGACTAGCGGGAGGGCGAACATTCAGTACTTC; cdr3_aa: CASSLLRTSGRANIQYF
clone_size: many; v_call: TRBV9; d_call: .; j_call: TRBJ2-5; cdr3_nt: TGTGCCAGCAGCTTCCAGCCTCGAGCCTCGCCAGAGACCCAGTACTTC; cdr3_aa: CASSFQPRASPETQYF
clone_size: many; v_call: TRBV12-3/TRBV12-4; d_call: .; j_call: TRBJ1-2; cdr3_nt: TGTGCCAGCAGCCCGATGCGCGTTGGCTACACCTTC; cdr3_aa: CASSPMRVGYTF
clone_size: many; v_call: TRBV7-9; d_call: TRBD1; j_call: TRBJ2-7; cdr3_nt: TGTGCCAGCAGCCCCAGGGGGCATACTTCTAACGAGCAGTACTTC; cdr3_aa: CASSPRGHTSNEQYF
clone_size: few; v_call: TRBV5-1; d_call: .; j_call: TRBJ2-7; cdr3_nt: TGCGCCAGCAGCTTGCGGCTCGGCGCGGGCGAGCAGTACTTC; cdr3_aa: CASSLRLGAGEQYF
clone_size: many; v_call: TRBV7-2; d_call: .; j_call: TRBJ1-6; cdr3_nt: TGTGCCAGCAGCTTAAATCGGGATTCACCCCTCCACTTT; cdr3_aa: CASSLNRDSPLHF
clone_size: .; v_call: TRBV4-1; d_call: .; j_call: TRBJ2-7; cdr3_nt: TGCGCCAGCAGCCCAGGGGACATCTACTACGAGCAGTACTTC; cdr3_aa: CASSPGDIYYEQYF
clone_size: .; v_call: TRBV29-1; d_call: .; j_call: TRBJ2-7; cdr3_nt: TGCAGCGTTGGGCGTCAGGGGTACGAGCAGTACTTC; cdr3_aa: CSVGRQGYEQYF
clone_size: many; v_call: TRBV6-5; d_call: .; j_call: TRBJ1-1; cdr3_nt: TGTGCCAGCAGTTATTACAGGGCGGGTGGCACTGAAGCTTTCTTT; cdr3_aa: CASSYYRAGGTEAFF
clone_size: many; v_call: TRBV5-1; d_call: .; j_call: TRBJ2-3; cdr3_nt: TGCGCCAGCAGCTTTTCACCTACTAGCACAGATACGCAGTATTTT; cdr3_aa: CASSFSPTSTDTQYF
clone_size: many; v_call: TRBV9; d_call: TRBD1; j_call: TRBJ1-1; cdr3_nt: TGTGCCAGCAGCGTAGTCCTGACAGGGCCCACTGAAGCTTTCTTT; cdr3_aa: CASSVVLTGPTEAFF
clone_size: many; v_call: TRBV20-1; d_call: .; j_call: TRBJ2-7; cdr3_nt: TGCAGTGCTAGAGATTTGCGGGCGGGACCCTACGAGCAGTACTTC; cdr3_aa: CSARDLRAGPYEQYF
clone_size: many; v_call: TRBV27; d_call: TRBD1; j_call: TRBJ2-2; cdr3_nt: TGTGCCAGCAGTTTGGTACAGGGGGTCGGGGAGCTGTTTTTT; cdr3_aa: CASSLVQGVGELFF
clone_size: many; v_call: TRBV4-3; d_call: .; j_call: TRBJ1-2; cdr3_nt: TGCGCCAGCAGCCGATCCACCCGGGCCTATGGCTACACCTTC; cdr3_aa: CASSRSTRAYGYTF
clone_size: many; v_call: TRBV5-6; d_call: .; j_call: TRBJ1-5; cdr3_nt: TGTGCCAGCAGCTTCGGAACAAGTAGCAATCAGCCCCAGCATTTT; cdr3_aa: CASSFGTSSNQPQHF
clone_size: many; v_call: TRBV29-1; d_call: .; j_call: TRBJ2-7; cdr3_nt: TGCAGCGTTTCTGGAGGATACTACGAGCAGTACTTC; cdr3_aa: CSVSGGYYEQYF
clone_size: many; v_call: TRBV7-9; d_call: .; j_call: TRBJ1-1; cdr3_nt: TGTGCCAGCAGCTTAGCCGCAGGCTTTAACACTGAAGCTTTCTTT; cdr3_aa: CASSLAAGFNTEAFF
clone_size: few; v_call: TRBV28; d_call: TRBD1; j_call: TRBJ1-2; cdr3_nt: TGTGCCGGCTCGGTAGGGGGCGCCGGGGGCTACACCTTC; cdr3_aa: CAGSVGGAGGYTF
clone_size: many; v_call: TRBV20-1; d_call: TRBD2; j_call: TRBJ2-1; cdr3_nt: TGCAGTGTTCCCGGGAGCGGGATTAATCTCTACAATGAGCAGTTCTTC; cdr3_aa: CSVPGSGINLYNEQFF
clone_size: many; v_call: TRBV5-1; d_call: .; j_call: TRBJ1-2; cdr3_nt: TGCGCCAGCAGCTTGGAGGCACTCTATGGCTACACCTTC; cdr3_aa: CASSLEALYGYTF
clone_size: many; v_call: TRBV7-2; d_call: .; j_call: TRBJ2-3; cdr3_nt: TGTGCCAGCAGCTTAGAAGTGCACACAGATACGCAGTATTTT; cdr3_aa: CASSLEVHTDTQYF
clone_size: .; v_call: TRBV20-1; d_call: .; j_call: TRBJ2-2; cdr3_nt: TGCAGTGCCACGGGATACAACACCGGGGAGCTGTTTTTT; cdr3_aa: CSATGYNTGELFF
clone_size: .; v_call: TRBV7-9; d_call: .; j_call: TRBJ2-3; cdr3_nt: TGTGCCAGCAGCCCCGACGGCGGACCCGCGGGTACGCAGTATTTT; cdr3_aa: CASSPDGGPAGTQYF
clone_size: few; v_call: TRBV4-1; d_call: .; j_call: TRBJ1-5; cdr3_nt: TGCGCCAGCAGCGAGACCTTTGGGGGCTGGAATCAGCCCCAGCATTTT; cdr3_aa: CASSETFGGWNQPQHF
clone_size: many; v_call: TRBV7-9; d_call: TRBD2; j_call: TRBJ2-3; cdr3_nt: TGTGCCAGCAGCTTAGTTAGCGGGGGCCCCCCAGATACGCAGTATTTT; cdr3_aa: CASSLVSGGPPDTQYF
clone_size: many; v_call: TRBV7-3; d_call: .; j_call: TRBJ1-1; cdr3_nt: TGTGCCAGCGGGACGGGGTCAATGAACACTGAAGCTTTCTTT; cdr3_aa: CASGTGSMNTEAFF
clone_size: many; v_call: TRBV20-1; d_call: .; j_call: TRBJ2-5; cdr3_nt: TGCAGTGCTAGTAAGGACATTTCGGAGACCCAGTACTTC; cdr3_aa: CSASKDISETQYF
clone_size: many; v_call: TRBV12-3/TRBV12-4; d_call: .; j_call: TRBJ1-1; cdr3_nt: TGTGCCAGCAGTTCCTTACCAAGACGGACTGAAGCTTTCTTT; cdr3_aa: CASSSLPRRTEAFF
clone_size: many; v_call: TRBV4-3; d_call: TRBD1; j_call: TRBJ1-1; cdr3_nt: TGCGCCAGCAGCCTCTGGACAGGGGGGGCCTCTAACGCTGAAGCTTTCTTT; cdr3_aa: CASSLWTGGASNAEAFF
clone_size: few; v_call: TRBV6-5; d_call: .; j_call: TRBJ2-1; cdr3_nt: TGTGCCAGCAGTTACTTAGTGGGGGTCGATGAGCAGTTCTTC; cdr3_aa: CASSYLVGVDEQFF
clone_size: many; v_call: TRBV20-1; d_call: TRBD2; j_call: TRBJ2-7; cdr3_nt: TGCAGTGCCGGAAATAGCGGGGGGCCTGGTGAGCAGTACTTC; cdr3_aa: CSAGNSGGPGEQYF
clone_size: many; v_call: TRBV4-2; d_call: .; j_call: TRBJ2-6; cdr3_nt: TGTGCCAGCAGCCCCTCTGGGGCCAACGTCCTGACTTTC; cdr3_aa: CASSPSGANVLTF
clone_size: many; v_call: TRBV7-2; d_call: TRBD1; j_call: TRBJ1-3; cdr3_nt: TGTGCCAGCAGCTTAAGGGACAGTCCCTACTCTGGAAACACCATATATTTT; cdr3_aa: CASSLRDSPYSGNTIYF
clone_size: many; v_call: TRBV5-6; d_call: TRBD1; j_call: TRBJ1-1; cdr3_nt: TGTGCCAGCAGCGGGACACAGGGGGGCACTGAAGCTTTCTTT; cdr3_aa: CASSGTQGGTEAFF
clone_size: many; v_call: TRBV29-1; d_call: .; j_call: TRBJ1-1; cdr3_nt: TGCAGCGCACTGGGGGTGAGGACTGAAGCTTTCTTT; cdr3_aa: CSALGVRTEAFF
clone_size: many; v_call: TRBV7-2; d_call: .; j_call: TRBJ1-6; cdr3_nt: TGTGCCAGCAGCTTAGCTCGGACAAGCCCTAATTCACCCCTCCACTTT; cdr3_aa: CASSLARTSPNSPLHF